These 23 T cell receptor beta chains came from one sample sequenced in a study of T cells after yellow fever vaccination. TCRdb reanalysed the 5' RACE reads using MiXCR and keeps one entry per CDR3 protein. The data contain tens of thousands of distinct CDR3 sequences, about 7.4% of them singletons. The specimen was CD8+ T cells sorted from PBMCs, collected around 15 days after the first yellow fever vaccination. All receptors derive from a man between 18 and 35 years old who received the YFV17D yellow fever vaccine.

As concerns this clonotype: A much larger clone sits a single nucleotide away, making a read error possible. The chain is built from TRBV3-1 and TRBJ2-5; 7 nucleotides match TRBD1. CDR1 is LGHDT, CDR2 YNNKEL, per germline (reference sequence). CDR3 length equals 16 residues. Trimming cost V 1 base and J 5 bases; bases outside gene matches: 10. CDR3 nucleotide sequence: TGTGCCAGCAGCCAAGGGGGGCCAGGGGGACATGAGACCCAGTACTTC. Translation: CASSQGGPGGHETQYF.

This clonotype was counted ten times or more. This sequence joins TRBV12-3 or TRBV12-4 and TRBJ1-4; the D is unclear. With 3 bases removed from V and 0 bases from J, the gap between germline ends came to 8 bases. CDR3 length equals 15 residues. CDR3 DNA sequence: TGTGCCAGCAGTTTTGCCGGACCAACTAATGAAAAACTGTTTTTT. Amino acids: CASSFAGPTNEKLFF.

This clonotype has a count of ten or more. The chain joins TRBV4-2 to TRBJ1-5, with 8 positions matching TRBD1. Germline CDR1 and CDR2: LGHNA and YNFKEQ. The J segment lost 1 base and the V segment lost 2 bases, leaving 1 base of the junction unmatched. The CDR3 spans 15 residues. The CDR3 DNA follows: TGTGCCAGCAGCCAACAGGGGGCGAGCAATCAGCCCCAGCATTTT. Translation: CASSQQGASNQPQHF.

This chain connects TRBV18 to TRBJ2-1; 7 bases align to TRBD1. The germline V gene has CDR1 KGHSH and CDR2 LQKENI. The CDR3 sequence is 16 residues long. V shed 1 base and J 4 bases; nucleotides not matched to a gene: 7. The DNA for the CDR3 is TGTGCCAGCTCACCACTATCCACAGGGGAGTACAATGAGCAGTTCTTC. Translated: CASSPLSTGEYNEQFF.

The sample holds many counts of this clonotype. The rearrangement uses TRBV4-1 and TRBJ1-3; TRBD1 matches 9 bases. The CDR3 sequence is 13 residues long. The junction had 2 bases not matched to a gene; V was cut back by 3 bases and J by 8 bases. CDR1 and CDR2 from the germline V gene are MGHRA and YSYEKL. Here the CDR3 DNA reads TGCGCCAGCAGCCAGGGACAGGGTTACACCATATATTTT. Encoded protein: CASSQGQGYTIYF.

At least ten counts were recorded for this clonotype. J is TRBJ2-5 and V is TRBV29-1, with TRBD2 matching 9 bases. V dropped 2 bases and J dropped 1; count of bases not matched to a gene: 8. The CDR3 sequence is 16 residues long. Germline V gene lookup returns CDR1 SQVTM and CDR2 ANQGSEA. The CDR3 nucleotides are TGCAGCGTTGAATTCCTTTTGGGACTAGCCCAAGAGACCCAGTACTTC. Its protein is CSVEFLLGLAQETQYF.

This clonotype was recorded at least ten times. V usage is TRBV24-1 and J usage is TRBJ2-7, with a possible D match to TRBD1 (6 bases). Looked up from germline, CDR1 is KGHDR and CDR2 is SFDVKD. V lost 4 bases and J 1 base, leaving 16 bases between the germline ends. The CDR3 length is 16 residues. For the CDR3, the DNA is TGTGCCACCAGTGACAACAGGGTACGCGCGTCCTACGAGCAGTACGTC. Its translation: CATSDNRVRASYEQYV.

This clonotype was seen more than once but under ten times. The chain carries TRBV7-2 and TRBJ2-3; D not resolved. V lost 2 bases and J lost 3, with 9 bases in between. CDR1 SGHTA and CDR2 FQGNSA come from the germline V gene. The CDR3 is made up of 14 amino acids. DNA for the CDR3: TGTGCCAGCAGCTTACCGGGTACTACAGATACGCAGTATTTT. As protein: CASSLPGTTDTQYF.

This clonotype was counted many times. V gene TRBV12-3 or TRBV12-4 combines with J gene TRBJ1-2; TRBD1 matches at 7 bases. This CDR3 comprises 14 residues. Unmatched junction bases numbered 10, after V lost 9 bases and J lost 3 bases. The CDR3 region has the DNA TGTGCCAGTCCTCTAGGGGGCGCGTACTATGGCTACACCTTC. This sequence encodes CASPLGGAYYGYTF.

This clonotype was seen at least ten times. This chain links TRBV5-6 with TRBJ2-5; D remains unclear. V gave up 0 bases and J gave up 2 bases, with 8 bases separating them. The CDR3 runs to 14 residues. Germline CDR1 and CDR2: SGHDT and YYEEEE. In nucleotides, the CDR3 is TGTGCCAGCAGCTTGGTTCTAGATCAAGAGACCCAGTACTTC. As protein: CASSLVLDQETQYF.

Many counts were recorded for this clonotype. The chain recombines TRBV11-2 with TRBJ2-5; unclear D gene. There are 12 residues in the CDR3. V was shortened by 5 bases and J by 1 base, with 5 bases between the two germline ends. The germline CDR1 and CDR2 sequences are SGHAT and FQNNGV. CDR3 sequence reads: CASSPRQETQYF. CDR3 nucleotides: TGTGCCAGCAGCCCCCGCCAAGAGACCCAGTACTTC.

V and J are TRBV13 and TRBJ2-5, with D tentatively TRBD1 or TRBD2 (5 bases each). From germline, CDR1 is PRHDT and CDR2 FYEKMQ (reference sequence). The V gene lost 4 bases and the J gene lost 5 bases, with 11 bases spanning the gap. CDR3 length: 13 amino acids. This CDR3 is CASSWDRGETQYF. As DNA, the CDR3 is TGTGCCAGCAGCTGGGACCGTGGCGAGACCCAGTACTTC.

This clonotype has ten or more counts. V and J are TRBV6-1 and TRBJ2-6; D possibly corresponds to TRBD2 (6 bases). The V gene's germline CDR1 is MNHNS and CDR2 SASEGT. Trimming removed 8 bases from V and 0 bases from J, with 14 bases in between. The CDR3 is 16 amino acids. In DNA form, the CDR3 reads TGTGCCAGCCATACCGGCGGGGTCTCTGGGGCCAACGTCCTGACTTTC. It yields the protein CASHTGGVSGANVLTF.

This clonotype was seen only a few times. The chain combines TRBV12-2 with TRBJ2-3; whether TRBD1, the table's D call, matches the DNA was not checked. TRBV12-2 is classified as a pseudogene. CDR3 length: 15 amino acids. CDR3 DNA sequence: TGTGCAAGTCGCTTAGAGCAGGGGGCGCGGTATACGCAGTATTTT. Amino acids: CASRLEQGARYTQYF.

This clonotype was counted between two and nine times. V is TRBV4-2 and J is TRBJ1-1; D possibly corresponds to TRBD1 (6 bases). V shed 5 bases and J shed 1 base, with 8 bases lying between them. The CDR3 is made up of 13 amino acids. Germline CDR1 reads LGHNA; CDR2 reads YNFKEQ. CDR3 sequence (DNA): TGTGCCAGCAGCATGGACAGGAACACTGAAGCTTTCTTT. It translates to CASSMDRNTEAFF.

This clonotype appeared many times. The chain uses TRBV5-6 and TRBJ2-5; 9 bases are a match to TRBD2. V lost 0 bases, J lost 1 base, and 4 bases stayed unmatched. Germline-derived CDR1 and CDR2 are SGHDT and YYEEEE. The CDR3 runs to 16 residues. CDR3 nucleotides: TGTGCCAGCAGCTTGGCTAGCGGGATTCCCCAAGAGACCCAGTACTTC. Its translation is CASSLASGIPQETQYF.

This clonotype was recorded many times. The chain is built from TRBV4-3 and TRBJ2-3, with D hard to call. The CDR3 consists of 13 residues. Trimming left V 3 bases short and J 7 bases short, with 11 bases between. CDR1 and CDR2 from the germline V gene are LGHNA and YSLEER. The CDR3 loop reads CASSQTGENTQYF. The CDR3 DNA follows: TGCGCCAGCAGCCAGACGGGTGAGAATACGCAGTATTTT.

This clonotype has a count of ten or more. The rearrangement joins TRBV12-3 or TRBV12-4 to TRBJ2-5; perhaps TRBD2 as D (5 bases). Trimming took off 1 base at V and 4 bases at J, with 13 bases between the two ends. The CDR3 contains 15 residues. This CDR3 is CASSLGGQTGETQYF. The CDR3 nucleotides read TGTGCCAGCAGTTTAGGAGGGCAGACGGGAGAGACCCAGTACTTC.

This clonotype was picked up many times. V gene TRBV4-3 combines with J gene TRBJ2-1; TRBD2 agrees at 12 bases. V lost 2 bases to trimming and J lost 4 bases; unmatched junction nucleotides: 6. The CDR3 length is 17 residues. Germline CDR1 is LGHNA and CDR2 is YSLEER. The CDR3 sequence: CASSQSLAGGLYNEQFF. The CDR3 DNA sequence: TGCGCCAGCAGCCAATCCCTAGCGGGGGGGCTTTACAATGAGCAGTTCTTC.

This clonotype was seen many times. V is TRBV14 and J is TRBJ2-3; 7 positions match TRBD1. V dropped 1 base and J dropped 2; count of bases not matched to a gene: 6. The CDR3 runs to 16 residues. Germline V CDR1 and CDR2: SGHDN, FVKESK. The DNA of the CDR3 is TGTGCCAGCAGCCAAGGGGTCAGGGGGACCACAGATACGCAGTATTTT. Residues: CASSQGVRGTTDTQYF.

This clonotype has at least ten counts. The chain carries TRBV10-2 and TRBJ1-5; D perhaps matches TRBD1 (5 bases). V dropped 7 bases and J dropped 4 bases, with 20 bases sitting between them. This CDR3 comprises 16 residues. Germline CDR1 reads WSHSY; CDR2 reads SAAADI. The chain's CDR3 is CASTEGMGPGNQPQHF. CDR3 nucleotide sequence: TGCGCCAGCACCGAGGGTATGGGGCCGGGGAATCAGCCCCAGCATTTT.

The chain couples TRBV7-8 to TRBJ2-2, with 8 bases identical to TRBD2. Germline CDR1 SGHVS, CDR2 FQNEAQ. This CDR3 has 16 residues. V was clipped by 3 bases and J by 3 bases; unmatched bases: 6. The CDR3: CASSLFGTSDTGELFF. In DNA, the CDR3 is TGTGCCAGCAGCTTGTTTGGGACTAGTGACACCGGGGAGCTGTTTTTT. Drawing the rest from reference TRBV7-8 and TRBJ2-2, the complete variable domain is GAGVSQSPRYKVAKRGQDVALRCDPISGHVSLFWYQQALGQGPEFLTYFQNEAQLDKSGLPSDRFFAERPEGSVSTLKIQRTQQEDSAVYLCASSLFGTSDTGELFFGEGSRLTVL.

This clonotype was seen at least ten times. The chain couples TRBV5-1 to TRBJ2-4; D not resolved. V was cut by 3 bases and J by 1 base, with 11 bases left in between. Germline CDR1 and CDR2: SGHRS and YFSETQ. The CDR3 has 15 amino acids. CDR3 DNA sequence: TGCGCCAGCAGCTCCAACCTGGGGGCCAAAAACATTCAGTACTTC. Residues: CASSSNLGAKNIQYF. The full variable domain, rest sourced from reference TRBV5-1 and TRBJ2-4, is KAGVTQTPRYLIKTRGQQVTLSCSPISGHRSVSWYQQTPGQGLQFLFEYFSETQRNKGNFPGRFSGRQFSNSRSEMNVSTLELGDSALYLCASSSNLGAKNIQYFGAGTRLSVL.